This TCR beta chain emerged from a study of blood T cell repertoires in COVID-19. As for the study in general: Researchers got acute and convalescent COVID-19 samples from the United States, Italy and Spain. PBMCs, B-cell-depleted T cells, or T cells provided the cDNA or gDNA that made up the material.

Authors' processing steps: Amplification with reference gene primers provided the estimates of nucleated cell counts. Profiled with immunoSEQ multiplex PCR; TCRdb holds only in-frame clones, not every one. That table gives V, J and clone size, and the DNA gave D and trimming. The sample carries 90,000 to 110,000 clones, around 81% recorded once. Trimming took 3 bases from V and 6 from J, leaving 6 bases between them. The V gene's germline CDR1 is SGHVS and CDR2 FNYEAQ. This CDR3 is built from 12 residues. The gene calls are TRBV7-6 and TRBJ2-1; a weak D match, TRBD1 (6 bases). The sequence was collected from a woman between 65 and 79 years old with acute or convalescent COVID-19. The sample was peripheral blood. CDR3 nucleotide sequence: TGTGCCAGCAGCTTCAGGGGCAATGAGCAGTTCTTC. Its translation is CASSFRGNEQFF.